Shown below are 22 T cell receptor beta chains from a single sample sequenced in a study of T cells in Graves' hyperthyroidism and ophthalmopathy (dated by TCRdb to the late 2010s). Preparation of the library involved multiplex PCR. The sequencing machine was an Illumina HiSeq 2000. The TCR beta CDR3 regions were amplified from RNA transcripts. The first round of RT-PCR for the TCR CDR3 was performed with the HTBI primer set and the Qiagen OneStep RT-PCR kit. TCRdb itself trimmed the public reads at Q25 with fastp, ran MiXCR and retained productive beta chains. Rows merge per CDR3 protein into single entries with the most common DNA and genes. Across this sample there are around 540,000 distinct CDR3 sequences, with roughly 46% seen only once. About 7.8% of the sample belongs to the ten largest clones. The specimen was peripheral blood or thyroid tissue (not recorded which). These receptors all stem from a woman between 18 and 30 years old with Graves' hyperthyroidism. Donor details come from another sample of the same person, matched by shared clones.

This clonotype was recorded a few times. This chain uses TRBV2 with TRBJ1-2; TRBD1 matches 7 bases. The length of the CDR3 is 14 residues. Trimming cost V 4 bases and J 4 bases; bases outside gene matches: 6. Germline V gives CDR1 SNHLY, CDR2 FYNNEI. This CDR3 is CASSAGTVVYGYTF. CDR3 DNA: TGTGCCAGCAGTGCCGGGACAGTCGTCTATGGCTACACCTTC.

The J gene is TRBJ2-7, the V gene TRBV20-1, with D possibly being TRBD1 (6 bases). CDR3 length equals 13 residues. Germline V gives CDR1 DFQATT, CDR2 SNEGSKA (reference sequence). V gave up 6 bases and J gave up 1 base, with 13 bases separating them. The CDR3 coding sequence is TGCAGTGCCTTACAAACAGGGTCCTACGAGCAGTACTTC. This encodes CSALQTGSYEQYF.

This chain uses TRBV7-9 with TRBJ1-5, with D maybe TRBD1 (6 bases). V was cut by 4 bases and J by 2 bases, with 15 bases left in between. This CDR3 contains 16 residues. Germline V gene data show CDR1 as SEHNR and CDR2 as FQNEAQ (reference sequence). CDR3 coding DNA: TGTGCCAGCAGCTCACCTGGGGGGCTAGGCAATCAGCCCCAGCATTTT. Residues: CASSSPGGLGNQPQHF.

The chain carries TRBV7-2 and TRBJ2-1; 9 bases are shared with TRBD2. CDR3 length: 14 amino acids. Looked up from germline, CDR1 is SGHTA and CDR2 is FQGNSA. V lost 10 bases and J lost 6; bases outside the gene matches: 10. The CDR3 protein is CATEPGTSRNEQFF. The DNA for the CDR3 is TGTGCCACCGAACCCGGGACTAGCCGCAATGAGCAGTTCTTC.

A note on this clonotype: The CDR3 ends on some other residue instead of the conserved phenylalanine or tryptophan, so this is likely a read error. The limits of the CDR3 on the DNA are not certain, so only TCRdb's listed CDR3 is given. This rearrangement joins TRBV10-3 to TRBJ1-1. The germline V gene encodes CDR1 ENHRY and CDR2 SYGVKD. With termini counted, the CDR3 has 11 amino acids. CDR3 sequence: CAISESELLYS.

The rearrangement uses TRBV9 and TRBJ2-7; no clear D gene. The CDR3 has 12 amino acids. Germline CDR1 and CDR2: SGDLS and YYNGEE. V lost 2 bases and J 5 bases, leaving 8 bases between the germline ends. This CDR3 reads CASSVTGHEQYF. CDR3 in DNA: TGTGCCAGCAGCGTCACCGGGCACGAGCAGTACTTC.

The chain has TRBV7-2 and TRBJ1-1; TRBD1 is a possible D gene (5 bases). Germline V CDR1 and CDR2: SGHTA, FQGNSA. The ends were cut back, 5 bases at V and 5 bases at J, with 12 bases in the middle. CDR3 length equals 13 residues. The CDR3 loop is CASSPEGETEAFF. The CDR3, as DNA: TGTGCCAGCAGCCCAGAAGGGGAGACTGAAGCTTTCTTT.

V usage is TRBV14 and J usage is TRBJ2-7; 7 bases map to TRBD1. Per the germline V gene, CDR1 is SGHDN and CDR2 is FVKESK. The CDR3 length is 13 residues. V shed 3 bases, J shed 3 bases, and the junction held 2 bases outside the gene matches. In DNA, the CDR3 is TGTGCCAGCAGCCAGACAGGGTTCTACGAGCAGTACTTC. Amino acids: CASSQTGFYEQYF.

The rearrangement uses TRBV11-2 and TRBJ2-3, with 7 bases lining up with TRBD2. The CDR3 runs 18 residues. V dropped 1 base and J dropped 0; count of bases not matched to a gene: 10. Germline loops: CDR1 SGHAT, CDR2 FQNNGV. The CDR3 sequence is CASSLGVKGGGSTDTQYF. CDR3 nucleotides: TGTGCCAGCAGCTTAGGGGTTAAGGGCGGGGGAAGCACAGATACGCAGTATTTT.

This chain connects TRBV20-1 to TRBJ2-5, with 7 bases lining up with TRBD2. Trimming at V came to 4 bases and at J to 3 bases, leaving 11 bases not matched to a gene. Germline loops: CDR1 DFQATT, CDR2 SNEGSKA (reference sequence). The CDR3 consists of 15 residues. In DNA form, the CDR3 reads TGCAGTGCTACTACGCCAGCGGGAATTAAAGAGACCCAGTACTTC. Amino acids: CSATTPAGIKETQYF.

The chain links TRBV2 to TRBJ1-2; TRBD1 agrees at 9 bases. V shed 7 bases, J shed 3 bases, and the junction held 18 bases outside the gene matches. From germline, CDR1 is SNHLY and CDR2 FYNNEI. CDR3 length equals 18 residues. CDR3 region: CASTRPGGQGGTDYGYTF. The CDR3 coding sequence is TGTGCCAGCACCAGACCCGGGGGACAGGGCGGTACAGACTATGGCTACACCTTC.

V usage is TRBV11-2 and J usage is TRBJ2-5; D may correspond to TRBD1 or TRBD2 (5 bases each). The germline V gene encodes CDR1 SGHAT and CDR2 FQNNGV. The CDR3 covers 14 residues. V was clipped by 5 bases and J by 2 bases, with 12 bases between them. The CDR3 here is CASSRDGSQETQYF. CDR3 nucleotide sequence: TGTGCCAGCAGCCGGGACGGCTCACAAGAGACCCAGTACTTC.

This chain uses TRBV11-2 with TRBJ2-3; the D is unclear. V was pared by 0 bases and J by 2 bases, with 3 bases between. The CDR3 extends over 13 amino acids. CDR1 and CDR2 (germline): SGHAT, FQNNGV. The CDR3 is CASSLEHTDTQYF. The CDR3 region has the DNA TGTGCCAGCAGCTTAGAGCACACAGATACGCAGTATTTT.

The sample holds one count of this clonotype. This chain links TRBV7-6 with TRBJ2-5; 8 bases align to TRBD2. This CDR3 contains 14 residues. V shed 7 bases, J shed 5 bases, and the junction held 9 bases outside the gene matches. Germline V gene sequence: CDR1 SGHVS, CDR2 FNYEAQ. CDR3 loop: CASTPTGGGETQYF. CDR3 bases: TGTGCCAGCACCCCCACGGGGGGGGGCGAGACCCAGTACTTC. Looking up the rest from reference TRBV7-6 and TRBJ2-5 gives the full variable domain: GAGVSQSPRYKVTKRGQDVALRCDPISGHVSLYWYRQALGQGPEFLTYFNYEAQQDKSGLPNDRFSAERPEGSISTLTIQRTEQRDSAMYRCASTPTGGGETQYFGPGTRLLVL.

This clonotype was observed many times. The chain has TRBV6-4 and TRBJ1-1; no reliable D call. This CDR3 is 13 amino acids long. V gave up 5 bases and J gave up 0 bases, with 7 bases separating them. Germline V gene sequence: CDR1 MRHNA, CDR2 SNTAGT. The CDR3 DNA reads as TGTGCCAGCAGTTCCGATATGAACACTGAAGCTTTCTTT. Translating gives CASSSDMNTEAFF.

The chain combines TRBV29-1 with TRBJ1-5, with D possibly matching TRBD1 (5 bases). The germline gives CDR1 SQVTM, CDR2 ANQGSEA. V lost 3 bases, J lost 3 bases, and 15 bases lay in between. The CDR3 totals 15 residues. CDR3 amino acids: CSVDGLAGVNQPQHF. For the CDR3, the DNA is TGCAGCGTTGACGGTCTAGCGGGGGTCAATCAGCCCCAGCATTTT.

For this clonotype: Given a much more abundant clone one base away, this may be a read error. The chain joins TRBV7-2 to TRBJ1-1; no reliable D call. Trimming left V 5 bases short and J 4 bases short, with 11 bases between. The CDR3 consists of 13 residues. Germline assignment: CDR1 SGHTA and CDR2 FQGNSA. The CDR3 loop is CASSTARGTEAFF. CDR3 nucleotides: TGTGCCAGCAGCACAGCTCGGGGCACTGAAGCTTTCTTT.

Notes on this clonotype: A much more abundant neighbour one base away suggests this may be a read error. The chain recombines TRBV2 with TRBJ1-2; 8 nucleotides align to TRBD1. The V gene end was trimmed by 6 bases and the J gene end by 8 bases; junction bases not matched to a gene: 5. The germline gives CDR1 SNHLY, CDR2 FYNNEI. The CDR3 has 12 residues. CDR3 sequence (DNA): TGTGCCAGCAGCTACACAGGGGGAGGCTACACCTTC. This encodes CASSYTGGGYTF.

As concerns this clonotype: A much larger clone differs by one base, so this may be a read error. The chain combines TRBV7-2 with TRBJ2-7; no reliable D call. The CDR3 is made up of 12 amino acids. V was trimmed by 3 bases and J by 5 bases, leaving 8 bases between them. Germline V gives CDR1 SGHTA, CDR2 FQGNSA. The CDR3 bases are TGTGCCAGCAGCTTCAAGGGCCACGAGCAGTACTTC. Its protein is CASSFKGHEQYF.

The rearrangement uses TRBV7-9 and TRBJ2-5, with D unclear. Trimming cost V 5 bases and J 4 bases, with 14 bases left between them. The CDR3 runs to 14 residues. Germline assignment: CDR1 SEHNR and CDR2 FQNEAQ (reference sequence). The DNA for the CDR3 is TGTGCCAGCAGCCCCCCCGAAGCGATAGAGACCCAGTACTTC. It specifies CASSPPEAIETQYF.

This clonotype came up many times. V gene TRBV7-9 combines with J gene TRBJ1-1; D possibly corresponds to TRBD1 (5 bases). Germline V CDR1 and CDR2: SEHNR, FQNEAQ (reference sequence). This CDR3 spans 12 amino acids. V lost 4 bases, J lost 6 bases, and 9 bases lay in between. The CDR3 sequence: CASSSETAEAFF. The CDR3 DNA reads TGTGCCAGCAGCTCCGAGACAGCTGAAGCTTTCTTT.

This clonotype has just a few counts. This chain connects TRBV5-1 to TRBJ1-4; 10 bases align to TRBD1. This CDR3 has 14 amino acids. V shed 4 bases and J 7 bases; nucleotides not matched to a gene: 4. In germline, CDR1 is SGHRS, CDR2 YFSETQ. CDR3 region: CASSAGQGVEKLFF. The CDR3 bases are TGCGCCAGCAGCGCAGGACAGGGGGTTGAAAAACTGTTTTTT.